This T cell receptor (beta chain) came from a study of memory CD4+ T cells and cytomegalovirus serostatus. The sort gate was single viable CD3+CD4+CD8-CD45RO+ cells for memory CD4+ T cells. This CDR3 spans 15 amino acids. The V gene end was trimmed by 6 bases and the J gene end by 10 bases; junction bases not matched to a gene: 15. Germline V CDR1 and CDR2: LNHDA, SQIVND (reference sequence). The table came from immunoSEQ multiplex PCR; TCRdb's copy has only in-frame clones and leaves some out. Seen here are 40,000 to 45,000 clones, around 79% observed once, and the top ten hold about 0.79%. The sequenced sample was memory CD4+ T cells from blood. V is TRBV19 and J is TRBJ1-1; 9 positions agree with TRBD1. The receptor was derived from an adult in good health and CMV-seronegative. DNA for the CDR3: TGTGCCAGTAGCCCGACCGGGACAGGGCCTTTGGTAGCTTTCTTT. It translates to CASSPTGTGPLVAFF.